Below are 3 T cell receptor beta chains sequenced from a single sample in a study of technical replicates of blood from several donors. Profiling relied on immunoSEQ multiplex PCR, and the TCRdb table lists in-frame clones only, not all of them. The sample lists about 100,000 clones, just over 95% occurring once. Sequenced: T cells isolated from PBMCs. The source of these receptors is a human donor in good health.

This CDR3 is CASSLIWDRGAEQYF. The CDR3, as DNA: TGTGCCAGCAGCTTGATTTGGGACAGGGGGGCCGAGCAGTACTTC. The rearrangement uses TRBV11-2 and TRBJ2-7, with TRBD1 matching over 11 bases. Germline V CDR1 and CDR2: SGHAT, FQNNGV. After removal of 3 bases from V and 6 bases from J, the junction contained 7 bases not matched to a gene. This CDR3 has 15 amino acids.

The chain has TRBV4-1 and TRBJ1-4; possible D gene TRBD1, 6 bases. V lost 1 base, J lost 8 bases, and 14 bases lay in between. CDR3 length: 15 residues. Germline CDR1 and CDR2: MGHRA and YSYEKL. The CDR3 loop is CASSQAGAQGEKLFF. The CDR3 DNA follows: TGCGCCAGCAGCCAAGCAGGGGCGCAAGGAGAAAAACTGTTTTTT.

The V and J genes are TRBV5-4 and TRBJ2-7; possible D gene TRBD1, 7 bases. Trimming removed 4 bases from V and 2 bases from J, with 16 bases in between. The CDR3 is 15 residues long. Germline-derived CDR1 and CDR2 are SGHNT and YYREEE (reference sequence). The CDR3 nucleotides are TGTGCCAGCAGCATGGGCGGGACAGATACCTACGAGCAGTACTTC. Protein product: CASSMGGTDTYEQYF.